This T cell receptor beta chain was sequenced in a study of radiotherapy plus CTLA-4 blockade in lung cancer. Profiled with immunoSEQ multiplex PCR; TCRdb holds only in-frame clones, not every one. This repertoire shows 60,000 to 75,000 clones, less than 85% found once; its top ten account for approximately 16%. Germline V gene lookup returns CDR1 SGHTA and CDR2 FQGNSA. This CDR3 spans 15 amino acids. V lost 4 bases to trimming and J lost 4 bases; unmatched junction nucleotides: 3. Whole-study results and caveats: Blood-borne expansion of tumor-derived TCR clones followed radiotherapy plus ipilimumab.

As concerns this clone: Its cognate antigen is unknown.

The sequenced sample was peripheral blood, obtained from a patient treated with radiotherapy plus ipilimumab. This sequence was found in a human donor with non-small cell lung cancer whose response to radiotherapy plus ipilimumab could not be evaluated. Some clones in this sample may be carry-over from other donors' samples. The rearrangement links TRBV7-2 to TRBJ2-2; 10 bases match TRBD1. The CDR3: CASSSWTGGTGELFF. DNA of the CDR3: TGTGCCAGCAGCTCATGGACAGGGGGCACCGGGGAGCTGTTTTTT. The full variable domain, in which reference TRBV7-2 and TRBJ2-2 provide the parts outside the CDR3, is GAGVSQSPSNKVTEKGKDVELRCDPISGHTALYWYRQSLGQGLEFLIYFQGNSAPDKSGLPSDRFSAERTGGSVSTLTIQRTQQEDSAVYLCASSSWTGGTGELFFGEGSRLTVL.